This T cell receptor (beta chain) came from a study of T cells after yellow fever vaccination. CDR3 length: 13 residues. V was shortened by 2 bases and J by 7 bases, with 12 bases between the two germline ends. Germline-derived CDR1 and CDR2 are GTSNPN and SVGIG (reference sequence). This clonotype has only a few counts. Study-level findings and limits: A weaker secondary response peaked on day 5, the primary on day 15. A large majority of primary-vaccination clones showed up again after the booster (about 97% CD4, 88% CD8).

TCR cDNA was made by 5'RACE template switching, adding a universal primer site and UMIs. TCRdb recomputed calls from the 5' RACE reads with MiXCR, one row per CDR3 protein. The sample carries about 96,000 distinct CDR3 sequences, about 8.4% recorded once. This sample comprised CD8+ T cells not binding an NS4B(214-222) dextramer, sorted from PBMCs, obtained around 14 days after the first yellow fever vaccination. The chain has TRBV30 and TRBJ2-1; D is undetermined. This receptor was taken from a man aged 18 to 35 who received the YFV17D yellow fever vaccine. This CDR3 reads CAWSSSSINEQFF. The CDR3 DNA is TGTGCCTGGAGTTCAAGTAGTATAAATGAGCAGTTCTTC.